The T cell receptor beta chain under discussion was sequenced for a study of identical twins. General study results and limits: Clonotypes of the beta chain that were abundant in cord blood carried fewer insertions (memory repertoires showed none).

This clonotype was detected ten times or more. Its matching antigen is unknown. The germline V and J ends were trimmed by 8 bases and 6 bases, with 16 bases remaining between them. There are 13 residues in the CDR3. Template switching added a universal primer site; cDNA carried unique molecular identifiers. TCRdb fed the 5' RACE reads into MiXCR, producing one record per CDR3 protein. The sample holds just over 450,000 distinct CDR3 sequences, around 14% seen once. This same sample was also part of a study on yellow fever vaccine responses in identical twins.

What was sequenced was CD4+ T cells sorted from blood. The gene calls are TRBV12-3 or TRBV12-4 and TRBJ1-1; D call uncertain. The sequence came from a woman between 18 and 29 years old in good health. The CDR3 is CASLIEGIAEAFF. The CDR3 nucleotides read TGTGCCAGCCTGATTGAGGGAATCGCTGAAGCTTTCTTT.